This T cell receptor (beta chain) derives from a study of identical twins. General study results and limits: Sequences that were beta out-of-frame showed weaker excess twin sharing. Modelling approaches yielded underestimates of out-of-frame TCR alpha sharing between monozygotic twins.

TCRdb passed the 5' RACE reads through MiXCR, listing each CDR3 protein once. The repertoire holds around 470,000 distinct CDR3 sequences, approximately 14% seen once, with 0.4% to 0.55% in the top ten. The V gene end was trimmed by 4 bases and the J gene end by 5 bases; junction bases not matched to a gene: 11. There are 16 residues in the CDR3. Germline V gene data show CDR1 as LGHDT and CDR2 as YNNKEL (reference sequence). The donors were all healthy and Caucasian. In its sample, this clonotype was seen a few times. What it binds is not known. These data were also reused for a study on yellow fever vaccine responses in identical twins.

The receptor was derived from a young woman in good health. This sequence joins TRBV3-1 and TRBJ2-7; 10 nucleotides align to TRBD2. Sample: CD4+ T cells sorted from blood. The CDR3 reads CASSPRFSAGGNEQYF. In DNA, the CDR3 is TGTGCCAGCAGCCCAAGGTTCTCAGCGGGGGGGAACGAGCAGTACTTC.